The 20 T cell receptor beta chains listed next were all sequenced from one sample in a study of blood T cell dynamics during melanoma immunotherapy. Sequencing was performed with immunoSEQ multiplex PCR; in TCRdb, only in-frame clones are kept and a portion is missing. Found here are 12,000 or so clones, around 92% of them singletons; the top ten hold 3% to 3.5%. The time point: pre-treatment baseline. Sequences were derived from blood, sampled from a patient treated with checkpoint blockade. The receptors were gathered from a human donor with melanoma.

The chain is built from TRBV29-1 and TRBJ2-5, with D perhaps matching TRBD1 or TRBD2 (6 bases each). The CDR3 extends over 13 amino acids. Germline CDR1 SQVTM, CDR2 ANQGSEA. V gave up 3 bases and J gave up 6 bases, with 14 bases separating them. Here the CDR3 DNA reads TGCAGCGTTGACGGGAGCAGGGGCCAGACCCAGTACTTC. It encodes CSVDGSRGQTQYF. Full variable domain (outside the CDR3, taken from reference TRBV29-1 and TRBJ2-5): SAVISQKPSRDICQRGTSLTIQCQVDSQVTMMFWYRQQPGQSLTLIATANQGSEATYESGFVIDKFPISRPNLTFSTLTVSNMSPEDSSIYLCSVDGSRGQTQYFGPGTRLLVL.

This chain connects TRBV4-1 to TRBJ2-7; perhaps TRBD1 as D (5 bases). V lost 6 bases, J lost 1 base, and 13 bases lay in between. CDR3 length: 14 amino acids. Germline V gene lookup returns CDR1 MGHRA and CDR2 YSYEKL. The DNA for the CDR3 is TGCGCCAGCAGTAGAACAGGTTTTTCCTACGAGCAGTACTTC. Translating gives CASSRTGFSYEQYF.

This clone was seen a few times. The rearrangement uses TRBV7-2 and TRBJ2-5, with 10 bases lining up with TRBD1. Germline V gene lookup returns CDR1 SGHTA and CDR2 FQGNSA. With 4 bases clipped from V and 1 base from J, the junction kept 3 bases outside the gene matches. The CDR3 runs to 15 residues. Here the CDR3 reads CASSSDRGRQETQYF. CDR3 nucleotide sequence: TGTGCCAGCAGCTCAGACAGGGGGCGCCAAGAGACCCAGTACTTC.

The chain employs TRBV6-5 and TRBJ2-5; possible D gene TRBD1, 6 bases. The CDR3 totals 12 residues. Germline V CDR1 and CDR2: MNHEY, SVGAGI. V was cut by 8 bases and J by 7 bases, with 14 bases left in between. The CDR3 spells CASRLKQGTQYF. CDR3 bases: TGTGCCAGCCGGTTGAAACAGGGGACCCAGTACTTC.

The J gene is TRBJ1-2, the V gene TRBV6-1, with TRBD1 as a possible D gene (5 bases). Trimming stripped 5 bases from V and 4 bases from J, with 14 bases between. CDR1 and CDR2 (germline): MNHNS, SASEGT. The CDR3 is 14 residues long. The CDR3 DNA sequence: TGTGCCAGCAGTTCGACTCAGGGTCTCTATGGCTACACCTTC. Protein product: CASSSTQGLYGYTF.

This chain uses TRBV9 with TRBJ2-1; the match to TRBD1 covers 9 bases. Trimming cost V 0 bases and J 6 bases; bases outside gene matches: 4. CDR1 and CDR2 (germline): SGDLS, YYNGEE. The CDR3 consists of 15 residues. CDR3 protein: CASSVEGQGLNEQFF. The DNA for the CDR3 is TGTGCCAGCAGCGTAGAGGGACAGGGCCTCAATGAGCAGTTCTTC.

The J gene is TRBJ1-4, the V gene TRBV5-1; possible D gene TRBD1, 6 bases. The CDR3 has 14 residues. Per the germline V gene, CDR1 is SGHRS and CDR2 is YFSETQ. V gave up 0 bases and J gave up 4 bases, with 7 bases separating them. The CDR3 loop is CASSLVRGNEKLFF. The CDR3 nucleotides are TGCGCCAGCAGCTTGGTCAGGGGTAATGAAAAACTGTTTTTT.

The rearrangement uses TRBV25-1 and TRBJ1-2, with D perhaps TRBD1 (5 bases). V was pared by 1 base and J by 1 base, with 13 bases between. Germline values: CDR1 MGHDK, CDR2 SYGVNS. This CDR3 comprises 16 residues. CDR3 sequence reads: CASSESAGPHNYGYTF. The DNA for the CDR3 is TGTGCCAGCAGTGAATCAGCAGGGCCCCATAACTATGGCTACACCTTC.

The chain employs TRBV9 and TRBJ2-1, with 9 bases identical to TRBD2. The germline V gene encodes CDR1 SGDLS and CDR2 YYNGEE. V dropped 2 bases and J dropped 4; count of bases not matched to a gene: 16. This CDR3 region has 19 residues. CDR3 sequence: CASSVPSGTASGEYNEQFF. The DNA for the CDR3 is TGTGCCAGCAGCGTCCCTTCCGGGACAGCTAGCGGGGAGTACAATGAGCAGTTCTTC.

The chain joins TRBV30 to TRBJ1-1, with TRBD1 matching over 11 bases. Germline CDR1 and CDR2: GTSNPN and SVGIG (reference sequence). J lost 5 bases, V lost 2 bases, and 7 bases had no gene match. CDR3 length: 15 residues. CDR3: CAWSPDRGLRTEAFF. The CDR3 coding sequence is TGTGCCTGGAGTCCGGACAGGGGGCTTCGTACTGAAGCTTTCTTT.

V is TRBV6-6 and J is TRBJ2-7; D possibly corresponds to TRBD2 (5 bases). Trimming stripped 6 bases from V and 4 bases from J, with 13 bases between. The CDR3 has 13 residues. Germline V gene sequence: CDR1 MNHNY, CDR2 SVGAGI (reference sequence). The CDR3 loop reads CASRADGSYEQYF. The CDR3 DNA sequence: TGTGCCAGCAGAGCGGATGGGAGTTACGAGCAGTACTTC.

The chain employs TRBV7-8 and TRBJ2-1; 12 bases agree with TRBD2. Germline V gene lookup returns CDR1 SGHVS and CDR2 FQNEAQ. The V and J ends lost 7 bases and 8 bases, in that order; junction bases with no gene match: 9. The CDR3 extends over 15 amino acids. The CDR3 sequence is CASTQGLAGGDEQFF. In DNA form, the CDR3 reads TGTGCCAGCACCCAGGGGCTAGCGGGAGGGGATGAGCAGTTCTTC.

The chain couples TRBV6-5 to TRBJ2-5, with 7 bases aligning to TRBD1. CDR1 MNHEY and CDR2 SVGAGI come from the germline V gene. This CDR3 contains 15 residues. V gave up 6 bases and J gave up 2 bases; unmatched junction bases: 9. The CDR3 DNA is TGTGCCAGCAGCCCCATGGACAGGTTACAAGAGACCCAGTACTTC. This translates into CASSPMDRLQETQYF.

This chain links TRBV7-9 with TRBJ1-2; D is possibly TRBD1 (5 bases). The germline gives CDR1 SEHNR, CDR2 FQNEAQ (reference sequence). The ends were cut back, 5 bases at V and 8 bases at J, with 15 bases in the middle. The CDR3 length is 13 residues. The DNA for the CDR3 is TGTGCCAGCAGCCCAGAGACAGCCCGGGGCTACACCTTC. This sequence encodes CASSPETARGYTF.

The J gene is TRBJ1-6, the V gene TRBV18, with TRBD1 as a possible D gene (6 bases). The CDR3 runs 14 residues. Germline V gene data show CDR1 as KGHSH and CDR2 as LQKENI. Trimming took 6 bases from V and 7 from J, leaving 13 bases between them. The CDR3 DNA reads TGTGCCAGCTCCCTGGAGAGGGGGAATTCACCCCTCCACTTT. Translated: CASSLERGNSPLHF.

This chain uses TRBV7-2 with TRBJ2-3; 12 bases agree with TRBD1. V gave up 1 base and J gave up 4 bases; unmatched junction bases: 9. This CDR3 has 18 residues. Germline assignment: CDR1 SGHTA and CDR2 FQGNSA. The CDR3, as DNA: TGTGCCAGCAGCTTAGATCCGGGACAGGGGGCTGTCCCAGATACGCAGTATTTT. It specifies CASSLDPGQGAVPDTQYF.

The chain employs TRBV12-5 and TRBJ2-3, with D possibly matching TRBD2 (6 bases). This CDR3 region has 14 residues. Per the germline V gene, CDR1 is LGHNT and CDR2 is FRNRAP. Trimming pared 5 bases from V and 0 bases from J, leaving 9 bases between. This chain's CDR3 is CASGISGSTDTQYF. In DNA, the CDR3 is TGTGCTAGTGGTATTAGCGGCAGCACAGATACGCAGTATTTT. Full variable domain (missing parts from reference TRBV12-5 and TRBJ2-3): DARVTQTPRHKVTEMGQEVTMRCQPILGHNTVFWYRQTMMQGLELLAYFRNRAPLDDSGMPKDRFSAEMPDATLATLKIQPSEPRDSAVYFCASGISGSTDTQYFGPGTRLTVL.

The chain's CDR3 is CASSSQWGEKLFF. In DNA form, the CDR3 reads TGTGCCAGCAGCTCCCAATGGGGGGAGAAACTGTTTTTT. The chain couples TRBV7-9 to TRBJ1-4, with D possibly matching TRBD1 (5 bases). V lost 4 bases to trimming and J lost 11 bases, with 14 bases between them. CDR3 length: 13 residues. The germline V gene encodes CDR1 SEHNR and CDR2 FQNEAQ (reference sequence). Combining the CDR3 with reference TRBV7-9 and TRBJ1-4 gives the whole variable domain DTGVSQNPRHKITKRGQNVTFRCDPISEHNRLYWYRQTLGQGPEFLTYFQNEAQLEKSRLLSDRFSAERPKGSFSTLEIQRTEQGDSAMYLCASSSQWGEKLFFGSGTQLSVL.

The chain is built from TRBV5-5 and TRBJ2-7; no definite D call. The CDR3 loop spans 12 amino acids. Between the trimmed V and J ends, which lost 1 base and 3 bases, there was a span of 5 bases. CDR1 is SGHKS and CDR2 is YYEKEE in the germline V gene (reference sequence). The CDR3 DNA sequence: TGTGCCAGCAGCTTGTATAACTACGAGCAGTACTTC. Protein product: CASSLYNYEQYF.

The genes are TRBV5-1 and TRBJ1-1; D is uncertain. V lost 3 bases, J lost 1 base, and 10 bases lay in between. The CDR3 sequence is 14 residues long. The germline gives CDR1 SGHRS, CDR2 YFSETQ. The CDR3 here is CASSSRQQNTEAFF. CDR3 coding DNA: TGCGCCAGCAGCTCCCGCCAACAGAACACTGAAGCTTTCTTT.